The 27 T cell receptor beta chains given below trace back to one sample, sequenced in a study of Ad26.COV2.S vaccination and SARS-CoV-2 variants. This table comes from immunoSEQ multiplex PCR, and its TCRdb copy is limited to in-frame clones, with some not included. The data hold about 350,000 clones, with 90% to 95% observed a single time. The specimen comprised peripheral blood, sampled after recovery from COVID-19. The receptor source for this set is a human donor who had recovered from COVID-19.

The rearrangement joins TRBV11-2 to TRBJ2-2; D might be TRBD1 (5 bases). Trimming shortened V by 7 bases and J by 5 bases, and 23 bases separated the two germline ends. Germline CDR1 and CDR2: SGHAT and FQNNGV. This CDR3 spans 17 amino acids. This CDR3 is CASNTLQVPAETGELFF. In nucleotides, the CDR3 is TGTGCCAGCAACACGTTACAGGTACCCGCTGAGACCGGGGAGCTGTTTTTT.

The rearrangement joins TRBV6-5 to TRBJ1-5, with 9 nucleotides matching TRBD1. V gave up 6 bases and J gave up 3 bases; unmatched junction bases: 3. Germline assignment: CDR1 MNHEY and CDR2 SVGAGI. The CDR3 spans 14 residues. CDR3 protein: CASRRTGDNQPQHF. CDR3 in DNA: TGTGCCAGCAGACGGACAGGGGACAATCAGCCCCAGCATTTT.

This clone was observed once. V gene TRBV10-1 combines with J gene TRBJ2-2; tentatively, D is TRBD1 (6 bases). The CDR3 covers 14 residues. The V and J ends lost 5 bases and 5 bases respectively, with 12 bases between them. From germline, CDR1 is WNHNN and CDR2 SYGVQD (reference sequence). In DNA, the CDR3 is TGCGCCAGCAGTCTCAAAACAGGGACCGGGGAGCTGTTTTTT. Amino acid sequence: CASSLKTGTGELFF.

The V and J genes are TRBV18 and TRBJ2-7; no clear D gene. CDR3 length equals 15 residues. The germline V and J ends were trimmed by 6 bases and 2 bases, with 17 bases remaining between them. Germline loops: CDR1 KGHSH, CDR2 LQKENI. As DNA, the CDR3 is TGTGCCAGCTCCAGGCCAGGAGTTTGGGCCTACGAGCAGTACTTC. Translation: CASSRPGVWAYEQYF.

The CDR3 DNA reads as TGCAGTGCTAGTGGCCCGACAGGGACTGGCACCTTC. Protein: CSASGPTGTGTF. The chain combines TRBV20-1 with TRBJ1-2, with 7 positions matching TRBD1. Germline assignment: CDR1 DFQATT and CDR2 SNEGSKA (reference sequence). This CDR3 is 12 amino acids long. With 3 bases clipped from V and 13 bases from J, the junction kept 11 bases outside the gene matches.

V gene TRBV13 combines with J gene TRBJ2-3; D is unclear. The CDR3 runs 13 residues. The germline V and J ends were trimmed by 0 bases and 11 bases, with 12 bases remaining between them. The germline gives CDR1 PRHDT, CDR2 FYEKMQ (reference sequence). CDR3 protein: CASSLGASLGQYF. In DNA form, the CDR3 reads TGTGCCAGCAGCTTAGGGGCCTCCCTGGGGCAGTATTTT.

This clone was detected once. This rearrangement joins TRBV5-4 to TRBJ1-6; D gene unclear. Germline V gives CDR1 SGHNT, CDR2 YYREEE (reference sequence). This CDR3 has 13 residues. V was trimmed by 4 bases and J by 11 bases, leaving 13 bases between them. The CDR3 protein is CASSVFEGPPLHF. The CDR3 DNA follows: TGTGCCAGCAGCGTGTTCGAGGGTCCACCCCTCCACTTT.

The chain is built from TRBV6-1 and TRBJ2-3; D unresolved. Germline CDR1 and CDR2: MNHNS and SASEGT. The CDR3 length is 13 residues. Trimming left V 0 bases short and J 5 bases short, with 6 bases between. As DNA, the CDR3 is TGTGCCAGCAGTGAAGCGGGGAAAGATACGCAGTATTTT. It codes for CASSEAGKDTQYF.

DNA for the CDR3: TGCAGTGCGCCTCAGGGGTATGAGCAGTTCTTC. It encodes CSAPQGYEQFF. V is TRBV20-1 and J is TRBJ2-1, with a tentative D call TRBD1 (6 bases). This CDR3 contains 11 residues. Germline CDR1 is DFQATT and CDR2 is SNEGSKA (reference sequence). Trimming took 6 bases from V and 8 from J, leaving 11 bases between them.

The chain links TRBV6-5 to TRBJ2-5; 7 bases fit TRBD2. Per germline, CDR1 MNHEY and CDR2 SVGAGI. The CDR3 runs to 15 residues. V lost 5 bases to trimming and J lost 2 bases; unmatched junction nucleotides: 8. As DNA, the CDR3 is TGTGCCAGCAGTCGACCCGCGGGGGAACAAGAGACCCAGTACTTC. It is translated as CASSRPAGEQETQYF.

The chain combines TRBV18 with TRBJ1-4; tentatively, D is TRBD1 (6 bases). CDR1 is KGHSH, CDR2 LQKENI, per germline. This CDR3 spans 13 amino acids. V gave up 3 bases and J gave up 6 bases, with 8 bases separating them. CDR3 bases: TGTGCCAGCTCACCGCGGACAGATGAAAAACTGTTTTTT. Amino acid sequence: CASSPRTDEKLFF.

This sequence joins TRBV19 and TRBJ2-1; D is perhaps TRBD1 or TRBD2 (5 bases each). The CDR3 contains 14 residues. The germline V and J ends were trimmed by 3 bases and 2 bases, with 8 bases remaining between them. Germline loops: CDR1 LNHDA, CDR2 SQIVND (reference sequence). CDR3 region: CASSIPGPYNEQFF. The CDR3 nucleotides read TGTGCCAGTAGTATCCCGGGACCCTACAATGAGCAGTTCTTC. Supplemented by reference TRBV19 and TRBJ2-1, the full variable domain reads DGGITQSPKYLFRKEGQNVTLSCEQNLNHDAMYWYRQDPGQGLRLIYYSQIVNDFQKGDIAEGYSVSREKKESFPLTVTSAQKNPTAFYLCASSIPGPYNEQFFGPGTRLTVL.

The gene calls are TRBV15 and TRBJ1-6, with D possibly matching TRBD1 (5 bases). V lost 5 bases and J lost 0, with 14 bases in between. Per germline, CDR1 LNHNV and CDR2 YYDKDF (reference sequence). This CDR3 is 17 amino acids long. In DNA, the CDR3 is TGTGCCACCAGCCGGGGGAGGGGAAGCTCCTATAATTCACCCCTCCACTTT. Its translation: CATSRGRGSSYNSPLHF.

The chain uses TRBV5-1 and TRBJ2-5; either TRBD1 or TRBD2 may fit D (5 bases each). The V gene lost 4 bases and the J gene lost 5 bases, with 12 bases spanning the gap. The V gene's germline CDR1 is SGHRS and CDR2 YFSETQ. CDR3 size: 13 residues. The chain's CDR3 is CASSGTNGETQYF. The CDR3 DNA reads TGCGCCAGCAGCGGGACCAACGGGGAGACCCAGTACTTC. Supplemented by reference TRBV5-1 and TRBJ2-5, the full variable domain reads KAGVTQTPRYLIKTRGQQVTLSCSPISGHRSVSWYQQTPGQGLQFLFEYFSETQRNKGNFPGRFSGRQFSNSRSEMNVSTLELGDSALYLCASSGTNGETQYFGPGTRLLVL.

The gene calls are TRBV4-1 and TRBJ1-3; D not certain. Trimming left V 0 bases short and J 0 bases short, with 15 bases between. The length of the CDR3 is 18 residues. Germline assignment: CDR1 MGHRA and CDR2 YSYEKL. CDR3 region: CASSQDWRGTPSGNTIYF. The CDR3 DNA follows: TGCGCCAGCAGCCAAGATTGGCGGGGAACCCCCTCTGGAAACACCATATATTTT.

CDR3 sequence: CASSSSGGAAYEQYF. The CDR3, as DNA: TGTGCCAGCAGTTCGAGCGGGGGGGCGGCCTACGAGCAGTACTTC. J is TRBJ2-7 and V is TRBV6-6; TRBD2 matches at 10 bases. The junction had 5 bases not matched to a gene; V was cut back by 4 bases and J by 2 bases. Germline CDR1 reads MNHNY; CDR2 reads SVGAGI (reference sequence). CDR3 length: 15 residues.

The gene calls are TRBV10-3 and TRBJ1-2; D may be TRBD1 (6 bases). V lost 2 bases and J 7 bases, leaving 14 bases between the germline ends. The germline V gene encodes CDR1 ENHRY and CDR2 SYGVKD. The CDR3 loop spans 14 amino acids. In nucleotides, the CDR3 is TGTGCCATCAGTGAGCGGGGGGCCAGTCGTGGCTACACCTTC. Translation: CAISERGASRGYTF.

The chain links TRBV7-9 to TRBJ1-1, with D perhaps TRBD1 (5 bases). Trimming took 7 bases from V and 5 from J, leaving 20 bases between them. From germline, CDR1 is SEHNR and CDR2 FQNEAQ (reference sequence). The CDR3 has 15 amino acids. In DNA, the CDR3 is TGTGCCAGCACCGCCCGGGAGGGGCTTGGAACTGAAGCTTTCTTT. Encoded protein: CASTAREGLGTEAFF.

The chain couples TRBV19 to TRBJ2-1; D ambiguous. The V gene lost 0 bases and the J gene lost 7 bases, with 4 bases spanning the gap. CDR1 and CDR2 from the germline V gene are LNHDA and SQIVND (reference sequence). The CDR3 extends over 12 amino acids. CDR3 amino acids: CASSIDANEQFF. CDR3 bases: TGTGCCAGTAGTATAGACGCGAATGAGCAGTTCTTC.

The table lists this clone with a count of one. The identical CDR3 is also encoded by other nucleotide sequences in the sample. The V call is TRBV11-2, the J call TRBJ2-7; D unresolved. CDR1 and CDR2 (germline): SGHAT, FQNNGV. The CDR3 length is 13 residues. With 1 base removed from V and 0 bases from J, the gap between germline ends came to 4 bases. The CDR3 region is CASSLGSSYEQYF. CDR3 DNA: TGTGCCAGCAGCTTAGGCAGCTCCTACGAGCAGTACTTC.

The table lists this clone with a few counts. The genes are TRBV7-9 and TRBJ1-5, with D perhaps matching TRBD1 (6 bases). There are 15 residues in the CDR3. Germline assignment: CDR1 SEHNR and CDR2 FQNEAQ (reference sequence). Trimming pared 1 base from V and 10 bases from J, leaving 17 bases between. Written as DNA, the CDR3 is TGTGCCAGCAGCTTAGACCTCGGCAAGGGGGAACCCCAGCATTTT. Translating it yields CASSLDLGKGEPQHF.

The CDR3 coding sequence is TGTGCCAGCAGCTTGGACAGTTCTGTAAACAATGAGCAGTTCTTC. Translating it yields CASSLDSSVNNEQFF. The genes are TRBV7-2 and TRBJ2-1, with D possibly matching TRBD1 (6 bases). The germline gives CDR1 SGHTA, CDR2 FQGNSA. Trimming removed 3 bases from V and 5 bases from J, with 14 bases in between. CDR3 length equals 15 residues.

The rearrangement uses TRBV6-5 and TRBJ1-6, with D perhaps matching TRBD1 (5 bases). CDR3 length: 14 amino acids. V was pared by 6 bases and J by 7 bases, with 13 bases between. Germline lookup yields CDR1 MNHEY and CDR2 SVGAGI. This CDR3 is CASSWDGRNSPLHF. CDR3 bases: TGTGCCAGCAGCTGGGACGGTCGAAATTCACCCCTCCACTTT.

This chain connects TRBV6-5 to TRBJ2-7, with 7 bases matching TRBD1. The CDR3 is made up of 15 amino acids. Germline V gives CDR1 MNHEY, CDR2 SVGAGI. The ends lost 0 bases at V and 0 bases at J; junction bases unmatched: 2. In DNA form, the CDR3 reads TGTGCCAGCAGTTACTCGACAGGGAGCTCCTACGAGCAGTACTTC. Its translation is CASSYSTGSSYEQYF.

The chain combines TRBV4-1 with TRBJ1-1, with 9 bases fitting TRBD1. Germline V gene data show CDR1 as MGHRA and CDR2 as YSYEKL. Trimming cost V 3 bases and J 14 bases; bases outside gene matches: 10. The CDR3 is 13 amino acids. Written as DNA, the CDR3 is TGCGCCAGCAGCCACAAAAAAGGACAGGGGAACTTCTTT. This codes for CASSHKKGQGNFF.

The chain links TRBV7-2 to TRBJ1-1, with D tentatively TRBD1 (5 bases). CDR1 and CDR2 (germline): SGHTA, FQGNSA. This CDR3 spans 14 amino acids. V lost 5 bases and J 10 bases, leaving 20 bases between the germline ends. CDR3 in DNA: TGTGCCAGCAGCCCCGGTTGGGGGAACATGGTAGCTTTCTTT. This gives the protein CASSPGWGNMVAFF.

The count of this clone is one. V and J are TRBV7-9 and TRBJ2-3; possibly TRBD1 for D (6 bases). The ends were cut back, 4 bases at V and 3 bases at J, with 11 bases in the middle. The CDR3 extends over 14 amino acids. Germline V gene data show CDR1 as SEHNR and CDR2 as FQNEAQ (reference sequence). CDR3: CASSSQGWTDTQYF. For the CDR3, the DNA is TGTGCCAGCAGCTCACAGGGTTGGACAGATACGCAGTATTTT.